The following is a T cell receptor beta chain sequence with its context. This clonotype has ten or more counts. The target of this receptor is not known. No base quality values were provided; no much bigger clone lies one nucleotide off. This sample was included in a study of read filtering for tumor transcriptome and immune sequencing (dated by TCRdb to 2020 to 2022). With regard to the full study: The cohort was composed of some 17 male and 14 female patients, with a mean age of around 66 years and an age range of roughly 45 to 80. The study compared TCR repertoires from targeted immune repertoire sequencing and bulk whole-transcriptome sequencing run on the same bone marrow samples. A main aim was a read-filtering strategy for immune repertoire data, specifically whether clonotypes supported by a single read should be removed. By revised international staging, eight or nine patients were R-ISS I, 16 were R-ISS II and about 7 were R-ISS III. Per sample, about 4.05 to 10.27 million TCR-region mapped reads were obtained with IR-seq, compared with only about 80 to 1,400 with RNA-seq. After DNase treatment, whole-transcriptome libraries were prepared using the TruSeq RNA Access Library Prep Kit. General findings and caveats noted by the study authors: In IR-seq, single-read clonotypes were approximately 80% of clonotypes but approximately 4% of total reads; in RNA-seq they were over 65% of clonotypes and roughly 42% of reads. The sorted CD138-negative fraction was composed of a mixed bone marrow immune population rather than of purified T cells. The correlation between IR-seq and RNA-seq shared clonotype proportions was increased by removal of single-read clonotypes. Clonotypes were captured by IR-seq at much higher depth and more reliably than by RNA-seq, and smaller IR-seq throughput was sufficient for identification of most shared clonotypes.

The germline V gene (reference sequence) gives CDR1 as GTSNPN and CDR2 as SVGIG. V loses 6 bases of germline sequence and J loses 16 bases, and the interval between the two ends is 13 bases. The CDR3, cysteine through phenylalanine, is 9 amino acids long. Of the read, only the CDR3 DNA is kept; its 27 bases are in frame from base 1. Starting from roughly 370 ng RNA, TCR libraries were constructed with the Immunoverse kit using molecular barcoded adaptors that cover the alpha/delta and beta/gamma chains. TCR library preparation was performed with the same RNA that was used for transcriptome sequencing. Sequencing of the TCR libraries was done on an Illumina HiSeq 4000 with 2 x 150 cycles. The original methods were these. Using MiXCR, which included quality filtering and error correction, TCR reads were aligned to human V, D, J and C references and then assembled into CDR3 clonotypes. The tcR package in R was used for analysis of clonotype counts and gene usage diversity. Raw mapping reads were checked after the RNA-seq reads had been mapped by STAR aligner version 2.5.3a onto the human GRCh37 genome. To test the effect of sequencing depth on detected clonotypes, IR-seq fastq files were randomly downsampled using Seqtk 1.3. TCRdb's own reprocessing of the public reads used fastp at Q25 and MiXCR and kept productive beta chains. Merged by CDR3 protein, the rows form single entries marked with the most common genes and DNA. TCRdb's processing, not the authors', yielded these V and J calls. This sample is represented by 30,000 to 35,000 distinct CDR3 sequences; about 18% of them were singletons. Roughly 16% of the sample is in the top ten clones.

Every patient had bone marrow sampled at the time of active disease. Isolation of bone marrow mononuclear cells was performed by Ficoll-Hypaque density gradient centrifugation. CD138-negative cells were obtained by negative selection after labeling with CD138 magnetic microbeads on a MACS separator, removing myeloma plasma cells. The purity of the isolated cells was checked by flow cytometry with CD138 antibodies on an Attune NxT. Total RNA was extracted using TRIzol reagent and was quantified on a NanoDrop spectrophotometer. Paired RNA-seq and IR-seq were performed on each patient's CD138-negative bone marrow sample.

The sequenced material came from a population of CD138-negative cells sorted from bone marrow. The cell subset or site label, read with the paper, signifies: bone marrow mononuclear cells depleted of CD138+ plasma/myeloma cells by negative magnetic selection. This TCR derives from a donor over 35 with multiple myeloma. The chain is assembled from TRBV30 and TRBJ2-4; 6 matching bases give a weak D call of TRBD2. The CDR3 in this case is CACTPGGYF. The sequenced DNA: TGTGCCTGTACACCCGGGGGTTACTTC.